This T cell receptor (beta chain) emerged from a study of T cell repertoires in cytomegalovirus infection. Study outcomes and limitations: It was HLA-C-restricted CMV-specific TCR beta clonotypes that dominated the response ex vivo.

On this clonotype itself: Its antigen remains unidentified.

The germline V and J ends were trimmed by 4 bases and 3 bases, with 7 bases remaining between them. This CDR3 has 12 residues. In germline, CDR1 is MGHRA, CDR2 YSYEKL. TCRdb processed the reads anew with MiXCR; each CDR3 protein has one entry. The sample shows some 560,000 distinct CDR3 sequences, about 39% of them seen only once. This sequence originates from a human donor in good health (CMV status not recorded). Some clones in this sample may be carry-over from other donors' samples. The V and J genes are TRBV4-1 and TRBJ2-7; perhaps TRBD2 as D (5 bases). The sample consisted of cultured PBMCs, taken from culture after CMV antigen stimulation. CDR3 nucleotides: TGCGCCAGCAGCCCGGGGTGCTACGAGCAGTACTTC. Residues: CASSPGCYEQYF.